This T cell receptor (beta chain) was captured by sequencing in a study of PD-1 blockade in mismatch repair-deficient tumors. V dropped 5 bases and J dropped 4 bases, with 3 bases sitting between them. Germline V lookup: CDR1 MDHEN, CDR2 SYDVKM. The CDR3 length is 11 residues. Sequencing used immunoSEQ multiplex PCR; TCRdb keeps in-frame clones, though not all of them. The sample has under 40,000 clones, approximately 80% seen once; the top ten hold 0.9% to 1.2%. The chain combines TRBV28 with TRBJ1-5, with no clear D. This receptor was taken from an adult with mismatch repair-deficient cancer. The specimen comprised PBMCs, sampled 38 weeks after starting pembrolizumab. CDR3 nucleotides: TGTGCCAGCAGTCGTAATCAGCCCCAGCATTTT. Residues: CASSRNQPQHF.